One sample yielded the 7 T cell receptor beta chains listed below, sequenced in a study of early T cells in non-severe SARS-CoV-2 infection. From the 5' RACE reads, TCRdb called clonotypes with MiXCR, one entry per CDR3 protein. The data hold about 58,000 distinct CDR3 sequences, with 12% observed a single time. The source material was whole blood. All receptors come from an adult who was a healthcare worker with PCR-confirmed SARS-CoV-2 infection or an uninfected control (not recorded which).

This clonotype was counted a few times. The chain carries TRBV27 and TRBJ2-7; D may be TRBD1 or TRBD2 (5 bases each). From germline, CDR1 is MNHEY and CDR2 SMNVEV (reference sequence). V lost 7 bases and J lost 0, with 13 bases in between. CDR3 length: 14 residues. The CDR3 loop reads CASTRDPTSYEQYF. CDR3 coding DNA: TGTGCCAGCACCCGGGACCCAACCTCCTACGAGCAGTACTTC.

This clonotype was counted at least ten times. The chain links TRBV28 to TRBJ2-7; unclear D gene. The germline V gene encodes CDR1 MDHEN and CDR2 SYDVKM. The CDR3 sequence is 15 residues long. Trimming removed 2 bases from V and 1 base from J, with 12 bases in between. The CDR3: CASSLTAANSYEQYF. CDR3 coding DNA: TGTGCCAGCAGTTTAACGGCAGCCAATTCCTACGAGCAGTACTTC.

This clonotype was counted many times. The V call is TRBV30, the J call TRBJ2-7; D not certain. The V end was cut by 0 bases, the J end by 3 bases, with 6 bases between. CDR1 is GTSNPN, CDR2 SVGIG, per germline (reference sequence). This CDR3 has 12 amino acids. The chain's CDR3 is CAWSVLGYEQYF. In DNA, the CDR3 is TGTGCCTGGAGTGTCCTAGGCTACGAGCAGTACTTC.

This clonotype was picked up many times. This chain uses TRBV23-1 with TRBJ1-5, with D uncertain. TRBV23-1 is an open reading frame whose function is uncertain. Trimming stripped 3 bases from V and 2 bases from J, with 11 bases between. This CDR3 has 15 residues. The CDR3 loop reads CASSQKALGNQPQHF. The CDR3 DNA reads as TGCGCCAGCAGTCAGAAGGCGTTGGGCAATCAGCCCCAGCATTTT.

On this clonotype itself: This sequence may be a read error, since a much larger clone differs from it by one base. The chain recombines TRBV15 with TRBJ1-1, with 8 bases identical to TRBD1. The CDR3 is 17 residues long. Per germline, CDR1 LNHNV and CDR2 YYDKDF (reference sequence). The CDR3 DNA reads TGTGCCTCCAGCACCCTGACAGGGGCCGCCACGAACACTGAAGCTTTCTTT. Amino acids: CASSTLTGAATNTEAFF.

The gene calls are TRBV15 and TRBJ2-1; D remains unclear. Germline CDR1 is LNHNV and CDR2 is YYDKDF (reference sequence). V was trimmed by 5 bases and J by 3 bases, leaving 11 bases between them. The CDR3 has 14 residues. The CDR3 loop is CATSVQRHYNEQFF. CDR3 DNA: TGTGCCACCAGCGTCCAGCGACACTACAATGAGCAGTTCTTC.

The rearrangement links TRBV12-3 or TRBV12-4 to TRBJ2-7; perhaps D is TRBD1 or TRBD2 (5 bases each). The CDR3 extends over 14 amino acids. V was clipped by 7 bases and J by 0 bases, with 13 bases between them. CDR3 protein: CASTPGRNSYEQYF. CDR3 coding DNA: TGTGCCAGCACCCCGGGACGGAACTCCTACGAGCAGTACTTC.